The clone carrying this T cell receptor (beta chain) was counted only a few times. Per the original methods: From reference gene primer amplification, estimates of nucleated cell counts were derived. Clones were read by immunoSEQ multiplex PCR, and TCRdb kept only the in-frame ones, dropping some. The DNA was the basis for D and trimming; V, J and clone size are from that table. This sample yields 150,000 to 200,000 clones, of which around 81% are seen a single time; approximately 11% belongs to the top ten. Trimming took off 5 bases at V and 2 bases at J, with 9 bases between the two ends. CDR1 is SEHNR, CDR2 FQNEAQ, per germline (reference sequence). The CDR3 consists of 13 residues. This sample is drawn from a study of blood T cell repertoires in COVID-19. Whole-study context: Samples taken during acute and convalescent COVID-19 were collected in the United States, Italy and Spain. T cells, B-cell-depleted T cells, or PBMCs supplied cDNA or gDNA.

The chain has TRBV7-9 and TRBJ1-2, with TRBD1 as a possible D gene (6 bases). The origin of this receptor is a man aged 65 to 79 with active or convalescent COVID-19. The sample consisted of peripheral blood. The CDR3 is CASSRDINYGYTF. The CDR3 DNA follows: TGTGCCAGCAGCCGGGACATAAACTATGGCTACACCTTC.